This record concerns one TCR beta chain sequence. Membership in each cohort depended on participant-reported clinical history. The assay was immunoSEQ multiplex PCR, and TCRdb's table has in-frame clones only and misses some. The table records over 150,000 clones, less than 85% of them present only once. The sample is drawn from a study of blood T cell repertoires in COVID-19. This TCR was recovered from a woman in her 30s who had recovered from COVID-19. Sequencing input: PBMCs or T cells enriched from blood (not recorded which).

CDR3 loop: CASRSRGAPSYEQYV. The CDR3 DNA reads TGTGCCAGCAGATCGCGGGGGGCCCCTTCCTACGAGCAGTACGTC. The V and J genes are TRBV13 and TRBJ2-7; 8 bases fit TRBD2. This CDR3 has 15 amino acids. CDR1 is PRHDT and CDR2 is FYEKMQ in the germline V gene (reference sequence). J gave up 1 base and V 6 bases, and 8 bases lay outside the gene matches.